This T cell receptor (beta chain) was sequenced for a study of response to subunit inactivated influenza vaccine. MiXCR, applied by TCRdb to the RT-PCR reads, yields one record per CDR3 protein. The repertoire has over 150,000 distinct CDR3 sequences, around 11% of them found once; the top ten carry roughly a third. In this sample, this clonotype turned up once. Its antigen remains unidentified. An end of the junction differs from the germline gene, which may be a read error. CDR1 is SSHAT and CDR2 is FNYEAQ in the germline V gene (reference sequence). The CDR3 sequence is 13 residues long. Study-wide findings and caveats: The authors offered the suggestion that each seasonal influenza vaccination recruits few new T cells.

This TCR was recovered from a man aged 45 to 70 who received an inactivated influenza vaccine. This chain connects TRBV7-7 to TRBJ2-5, with D tentatively TRBD1 (6 bases). Specimen: CD8+ T cells sorted from PBMCs, collected about 23 months after vaccination. The CDR3 spells CASSRGGQETQYF. CDR3 in DNA: TGTGCTAGCAGCCGAGGGGGCCAAGAGACCCAGTACTTC.